A single sample gave rise to the 30 T cell receptor beta chains below, sequenced in a study of siplizumab effects on memory and regulatory T cells. The protocol was immunoSEQ multiplex PCR, while the TCRdb copy is restricted to in-frame clones and leaves out a portion. The repertoire holds around 97,000 clones, with roughly 94% as singletons. The specimen was non-Treg CD4+ T cells sorted from blood. The receptor set was obtained from a human donor in good health.

V gene TRBV19 combines with J gene TRBJ2-3, with 14 bases that match TRBD2. The length of the CDR3 is 15 residues. Germline-derived CDR1 and CDR2 are LNHDA and SQIVND (reference sequence). The trim removed 6 bases at V and 4 bases at J, leaving 3 bases unmatched. The CDR3 region has the DNA TGTGCCAGTAGCCCGACTAGCGGGAGGGCAGATACGCAGTATTTT. This gives the protein CASSPTSGRADTQYF. The full variable domain, rest sourced from reference TRBV19 and TRBJ2-3, is DGGITQSPKYLFRKEGQNVTLSCEQNLNHDAMYWYRQDPGQGLRLIYYSQIVNDFQKGDIAEGYSVSREKKESFPLTVTSAQKNPTAFYLCASSPTSGRADTQYFGPGTRLTVL.

The chain employs TRBV6-4 and TRBJ2-1; 7 nucleotides line up with TRBD1. CDR3 length equals 15 residues. Germline V gene lookup returns CDR1 MRHNA and CDR2 SNTAGT. V lost 0 bases to trimming and J lost 3 bases; unmatched junction nucleotides: 2. The DNA of the CDR3 is TGTGCCAGCAGTGACTCGACAGGGCACTACAATGAGCAGTTCTTC. It codes for CASSDSTGHYNEQFF.

The chain employs TRBV10-3 and TRBJ2-5; 9 positions match TRBD1. There are 15 residues in the CDR3. Unmatched junction bases numbered 7, after V lost 3 bases and J lost 5 bases. Germline-derived CDR1 and CDR2 are ENHRY and SYGVKD. The CDR3 bases are TGTGCCATCAGTGAACCGGACAGGGGTGGTGAGACCCAGTACTTC. This sequence encodes CAISEPDRGGETQYF.

V usage is TRBV28 and J usage is TRBJ2-7, with a possible D match to TRBD2 (6 bases). The CDR3 extends over 13 amino acids. Germline V gene lookup returns CDR1 MDHEN and CDR2 SYDVKM. V was clipped by 8 bases and J by 6 bases, with 17 bases between them. Here the CDR3 DNA reads TGTGCCAGCGTCCGGTCTGTCGGGGGCGAGCAGTACTTC. The encoded protein is CASVRSVGGEQYF.

This sequence joins TRBV7-9 and TRBJ2-5; D call uncertain. The V and J ends lost 2 bases and 2 bases respectively, with 18 bases between them. The germline V gene encodes CDR1 SEHNR and CDR2 FQNEAQ (reference sequence). The CDR3 runs 17 residues. CDR3 sequence (DNA): TGTGCCAGCAGCTTAATCCAATATAAGACAAAACAAGAGACCCAGTACTTC. Its translation: CASSLIQYKTKQETQYF.

The rearrangement links TRBV30 to TRBJ2-7; TRBD2 aligns across 13 bases. The CDR3 has 17 residues. The V gene's germline CDR1 is GTSNPN and CDR2 SVGIG (reference sequence). V lost 1 base and J lost 5; bases outside the gene matches: 11. In DNA, the CDR3 is TGTGCCTGGAGTGATCCAGGACTAGCGGGAGTGACCCACGAGCAGTACTTC. Its protein product is CAWSDPGLAGVTHEQYF.

This chain connects TRBV10-3 to TRBJ2-5, with 7 positions matching TRBD1. Germline V gives CDR1 ENHRY, CDR2 SYGVKD. V gave up 0 bases and J gave up 1 base; unmatched junction bases: 2. CDR3 length: 15 residues. The CDR3 spells CAISESGQPQETQYF. The DNA for the CDR3 is TGTGCCATCAGTGAGTCGGGACAGCCCCAAGAGACCCAGTACTTC.

J is TRBJ2-7 and V is TRBV5-5; 7 nucleotides agree with TRBD1. Per germline, CDR1 SGHKS and CDR2 YYEKEE (reference sequence). V was pared by 0 bases and J by 6 bases, with 3 bases of the junction left unmatched. The CDR3 is 13 amino acids. The CDR3 DNA is TGTGCCAGCAGCTTGGTACACAGGGGCGAGCAGTACTTC. Its protein product is CASSLVHRGEQYF.

This clone was counted only a few times. J is TRBJ2-7 and V is TRBV5-1; 7 nucleotides line up with TRBD2. The CDR3 covers 17 residues. V lost 3 bases, J lost 1 base, and 13 bases stayed unmatched. Germline values: CDR1 SGHRS, CDR2 YFSETQ. The CDR3 sequence is CASSSRGLAAVSYEQYF. CDR3 DNA sequence: TGCGCCAGCAGCTCAAGGGGTCTAGCGGCCGTTTCCTACGAGCAGTACTTC.

The chain carries TRBV29-1 and TRBJ2-2; 8 bases agree with TRBD1. From germline, CDR1 is SQVTM and CDR2 ANQGSEA. CDR3 size: 14 residues. The V segment lost 4 bases and the J segment 3 bases; nucleotides outside the gene matches: 4. CDR3 DNA: TGCAGCGTTGGGGACAGGACGGACACCGGGGAGCTGTTTTTT. Amino acids: CSVGDRTDTGELFF.

The gene calls are TRBV7-3 and TRBJ2-7, with 11 bases that match TRBD2. CDR1 and CDR2 (germline): SGHTA, FQGTGA. The trim removed 1 base at V and 1 base at J, leaving 3 bases unmatched. This CDR3 has 16 residues. The CDR3 protein is CASSLMGTSGSYEQYF. CDR3 nucleotides: TGTGCCAGCAGCTTAATGGGGACTAGCGGTTCCTACGAGCAGTACTTC.

The chain has TRBV4-2 and TRBJ2-7, with 8 bases identical to TRBD1. Unmatched junction bases numbered 14, after V lost 0 bases and J lost 4 bases. The CDR3 consists of 18 residues. Germline V CDR1 and CDR2: LGHNA, YNFKEQ. The CDR3 loop reads CASSQDGPRDRGMYEQYF. The CDR3 DNA sequence: TGTGCCAGCAGCCAAGATGGTCCCCGAGACAGGGGTATGTACGAGCAGTACTTC.

This chain connects TRBV28 to TRBJ2-4; 15 bases align to TRBD2. The germline CDR1 and CDR2 sequences are MDHEN and SYDVKM. The CDR3 spans 16 residues. Trimming took 8 bases from V and 7 from J; bases not matched to a gene: 9. CDR3 sequence reads: CASLPSGTSGRNIQYF. CDR3 DNA sequence: TGTGCCAGCCTACCTTCCGGGACTAGCGGGAGGAACATTCAGTACTTC.

The rearrangement uses TRBV19 and TRBJ2-3; 10 bases line up with TRBD2. The CDR3 length is 15 residues. Germline V gives CDR1 LNHDA, CDR2 SQIVND (reference sequence). After removal of 7 bases from V and 3 bases from J, the junction contained 7 bases not matched to a gene. The CDR3 nucleotides are TGTGCCAGTACACTCCGGGGACTAGCGACAGATACGCAGTATTTT. Protein: CASTLRGLATDTQYF.

This chain uses TRBV4-2 with TRBJ2-1; no reliable D call. This CDR3 comprises 16 residues. Germline V gene sequence: CDR1 LGHNA, CDR2 YNFKEQ. V lost 2 bases to trimming and J lost 9 bases, with 20 bases between them. In nucleotides, the CDR3 is TGTGCCAGCAGCCAACAAAACCTTGGACCCGCATTTGAGCAGTTCTTC. Protein product: CASSQQNLGPAFEQFF.

This clone was seen only a few times. The rearrangement links TRBV9 to TRBJ2-1; D is perhaps TRBD2 (5 bases). The CDR3 consists of 15 residues. Trimming removed 6 bases from V and 9 bases from J, with 22 bases in between. Germline CDR1 and CDR2: SGDLS and YYNGEE. CDR3 nucleotides: TGTGCCAGCACGCCTGGAGGAGAGACGAAGGGTGAGCAGTTCTTC. This translates into CASTPGGETKGEQFF.

V usage is TRBV7-2 and J usage is TRBJ2-3; D call uncertain. Trimming took off 2 bases at V and 5 bases at J, with 8 bases between the two ends. CDR1 and CDR2 from the germline V gene are SGHTA and FQGNSA. CDR3 length: 13 residues. The CDR3 loop is CASSLTPRDTQYF. In DNA form, the CDR3 reads TGTGCCAGCAGCTTAACCCCCCGAGATACGCAGTATTTT.

The chain recombines TRBV19 with TRBJ2-3; D gene uncertain. Between the trimmed V and J ends, which lost 5 bases and 2 bases, there was a span of 8 bases. CDR3 size: 13 residues. Germline V CDR1 and CDR2: LNHDA, SQIVND (reference sequence). CDR3 nucleotide sequence: TGTGCCAGTAGTTATACTTACACAGATACGCAGTATTTT. Its translation: CASSYTYTDTQYF.

The chain recombines TRBV4-1 with TRBJ2-1, with 11 positions matching TRBD2. V gave up 4 bases and J gave up 6 bases; unmatched junction bases: 5. This CDR3 is 15 amino acids long. CDR1 MGHRA and CDR2 YSYEKL come from the germline V gene. CDR3 sequence reads: CASSPTSGSTNEQFF. The CDR3 DNA follows: TGCGCCAGCAGCCCCACTAGCGGGAGTACCAATGAGCAGTTCTTC.

The rearrangement uses TRBV6-1 and TRBJ1-5; maybe TRBD1 (5 bases). Germline lookup yields CDR1 MNHNS and CDR2 SASEGT. V lost 3 bases and J 2 bases, leaving 5 bases between the germline ends. This CDR3 has 13 amino acids. This CDR3 reads CASSDRGNQPQHF. The CDR3, as DNA: TGTGCCAGCAGTGACAGGGGCAATCAGCCCCAGCATTTT.

In nucleotides, the CDR3 is TGTGCCAGCAGTATATCCGGGACAGGGGGCGGGGGTAGTGTCCACACTGAAGCTTTCTTT. Translated, it gives CASSISGTGGGGSVHTEAFF. The genes are TRBV28 and TRBJ1-1, with 12 bases identical to TRBD1. The CDR3 extends over 20 amino acids. J lost 3 bases, V lost 5 bases, and 19 bases had no gene match. Germline V gives CDR1 MDHEN, CDR2 SYDVKM.

This rearrangement joins TRBV6-5 to TRBJ1-2; possible D gene TRBD1, 6 bases. Germline V lookup: CDR1 MNHEY, CDR2 SVGAGI. V was pared by 6 bases and J by 0 bases, with 11 bases between. The CDR3 length is 14 residues. In DNA, the CDR3 is TGTGCCAGCAGGCTCACAGGGACTAACTATGGCTACACCTTC. Protein: CASRLTGTNYGYTF.

The V and J genes are TRBV7-6 and TRBJ2-3; no definite D call. Deletions cut 5 bases from V and 4 bases from J, with 13 bases between. Germline V gene lookup returns CDR1 SGHVS and CDR2 FNYEAQ. This CDR3 contains 14 residues. CDR3 in DNA: TGTGCCAGCAGCGCACGAACTAATCCAGATACGCAGTATTTT. Amino acid sequence: CASSARTNPDTQYF.

The chain has TRBV19 and TRBJ1-5; 10 positions match TRBD1. Losses at the gene ends were 7 bases for V and 3 bases for J; bases not matched to a gene: 6. The CDR3 runs 15 residues. Per the germline V gene, CDR1 is LNHDA and CDR2 is SQIVND (reference sequence). CDR3 in DNA: TGTGCCAGTAAGCGGGACAGGGGCTACAATCAGCCCCAGCATTTT. This translates into CASKRDRGYNQPQHF. Variable domain in full (rest from reference TRBV19 and TRBJ1-5): DGGITQSPKYLFRKEGQNVTLSCEQNLNHDAMYWYRQDPGQGLRLIYYSQIVNDFQKGDIAEGYSVSREKKESFPLTVTSAQKNPTAFYLCASKRDRGYNQPQHFGDGTRLSIL.

This chain links TRBV27 with TRBJ1-6; 9 bases map to TRBD1. The CDR3 has 14 residues. The V gene's germline CDR1 is MNHEY and CDR2 SMNVEV (reference sequence). The J segment lost 11 bases and the V segment lost 6 bases, leaving 8 bases of the junction unmatched. The CDR3 nucleotides are TGTGCCAGCAGGAGGAGGACAGGGGCGACACCCCTCCACTTT. Its translation is CASRRRTGATPLHF.

The J gene is TRBJ2-7, the V gene TRBV29-1, with D unclear. The V and J ends lost 7 bases and 4 bases respectively, with 17 bases between them. The CDR3 runs 13 residues. Germline CDR1 and CDR2: SQVTM and ANQGSEA. The CDR3 loop reads CSAVSSESYEQYF. In DNA, the CDR3 is TGCAGCGCCGTAAGTTCTGAGTCTTACGAGCAGTACTTC.

The V call is TRBV9, the J call TRBJ2-3; TRBD1 aligns across 7 bases. The J segment lost 5 bases and the V segment lost 2 bases, leaving 8 bases of the junction unmatched. CDR3 length equals 15 residues. Germline V gene lookup returns CDR1 SGDLS and CDR2 YYNGEE. DNA for the CDR3: TGTGCCAGCAGCGTTCTAGAGGGGGCAGGAGATACGCAGTATTTT. This encodes CASSVLEGAGDTQYF.

The table lists this clone with a count of one. The J gene is TRBJ2-1, the V gene TRBV7-8, with D perhaps TRBD2 (6 bases). The CDR3 has 14 residues. V was trimmed by 1 base and J by 10 bases, leaving 14 bases between them. Germline V gene lookup returns CDR1 SGHVS and CDR2 FQNEAQ. This CDR3 reads CASSLVRGSGEQFF. DNA of the CDR3: TGTGCCAGCAGCTTAGTCCGGGGGAGTGGGGAGCAGTTCTTC.

The chain is built from TRBV6-5 and TRBJ2-3; D is possibly TRBD2 (6 bases). The ends were cut back, 2 bases at V and 1 base at J, with 13 bases in the middle. CDR1 and CDR2 (germline): MNHEY, SVGAGI. CDR3 size: 16 residues. CDR3 sequence: CASSYGRRHRTDTQYF. CDR3 coding DNA: TGTGCCAGCAGTTACGGGAGGCGACACCGCACAGATACGCAGTATTTT.

The genes are TRBV29-1 and TRBJ2-3, with TRBD1 identical over 8 bases. With 6 bases clipped from V and 5 bases from J, the junction kept 13 bases outside the gene matches. Per germline, CDR1 SQVTM and CDR2 ANQGSEA. The CDR3 totals 15 residues. The CDR3 DNA reads as TGCAGCGTGATGAGGACAGGGAGGTTGGTAGATACGCAGTATTTT. Translated: CSVMRTGRLVDTQYF.